This is a list of T cell receptor beta chains from one sample in a study of blood T cell repertoires in COVID-19. Data came from immunoSEQ multiplex PCR; TCRdb stores just in-frame clones and leaves some out. The sample includes over 150,000 clones, less than 90% of them seen just once. Sequences were obtained from PBMCs or T cells enriched from blood (not recorded which). The receptors originated from a woman aged 50 to 60 who had recovered from COVID-19. CDR3s include the opening cysteine and the closing phenylalanine or tryptophan. A D gene is named only where the DNA matches it firmly. Expanded clones get a size class; other rows say once, few or many, or leave the size out.

clone_size: NA; v_call: TRBV6-5; j_call: TRBJ1-1; d_call: NA; cdr3_nt: TGTGCCAGCAGTCGGGGGTACGTTTTTCGCACTGAAGCTTTCTTT; cdr3_aa: CASSRGYVFRTEAFF
clone_size: NA; v_call: TRBV25-1; j_call: TRBJ2-1; d_call: TRBD2; cdr3_nt: TGTGCCAGCGGCATTGGAACGGGAGGGTTCAATGAGCAGTTCTTC; cdr3_aa: CASGIGTGGFNEQFF
clone_size: once; v_call: TRBV24-1; j_call: TRBJ1-2; d_call: NA; cdr3_nt: TGTGCCACCAGTGATTCGACAGGAGCTAACTATGGCTACACCTTC; cdr3_aa: CATSDSTGANYGYTF
clone_size: NA; v_call: TRBV20-1; j_call: TRBJ2-7; d_call: NA; cdr3_nt: TGCAGTGCTAGTTTGGACACGAGCTCCTACGAGCAGTACTTC; cdr3_aa: CSASLDTSSYEQYF
clone_size: NA; v_call: TRBV7-9; j_call: TRBJ1-2; d_call: TRBD1; cdr3_nt: TGTGCCAGCAGCGGACAGGGAGGAGGCTATGGCTACACCTTC; cdr3_aa: CASSGQGGGYGYTF
clone_size: NA; v_call: TRBV28; j_call: TRBJ2-2; d_call: NA; cdr3_nt: TGTGCCAGCAGTAGAAAACCGGGACATGGCGCCGGGGAGCTGTTTTTT; cdr3_aa: CASSRKPGHGAGELFF
clone_size: NA; v_call: TRBV5-4; j_call: TRBJ2-2; d_call: NA; cdr3_nt: TGTGCCAGCCGCAACCAGGAGAACACCGGGGAGCTGTTTTTT; cdr3_aa: CASRNQENTGELFF
clone_size: NA; v_call: TRBV6-5; j_call: TRBJ2-3; d_call: NA; cdr3_nt: TGTGCCAGCAGTTTTGAATTGTTCTCGCAGGATACGCAGTATTTT; cdr3_aa: CASSFELFSQDTQYF
clone_size: few; v_call: TRBV4-2; j_call: TRBJ2-5; d_call: TRBD2; cdr3_nt: TGTGCCAGCAGCCCGGCCACTAGCGACCAAGAGACCCAGTACTTC; cdr3_aa: CASSPATSDQETQYF
clone_size: once; v_call: TRBV27; j_call: TRBJ1-6; d_call: NA; cdr3_nt: TGTGCCAGCAGTTTGGGGGGAGGATCACCCCTCCACTTT; cdr3_aa: CASSLGGGSPLHF
clone_size: NA; v_call: TRBV7-8; j_call: TRBJ2-7; d_call: TRBD1; cdr3_nt: TGTGCCAGCAGCTTAAGGGACAGACCCTACGAGCAGTACTTC; cdr3_aa: CASSLRDRPYEQYF
clone_size: NA; v_call: TRBV2; j_call: TRBJ2-1; d_call: NA; cdr3_nt: TGTGCCAGCAGGCCCCCCAGTCAAAGCTACAATGAGCAGTTCTTC; cdr3_aa: CASRPPSQSYNEQFF
clone_size: NA; v_call: TRBV18; j_call: TRBJ2-2; d_call: TRBD1; cdr3_nt: TGTGCCAGCTCGACCGGGACAGGGATGACCGGGGAGCTGTTTTTT; cdr3_aa: CASSTGTGMTGELFF
clone_size: NA; v_call: TRBV27; j_call: TRBJ2-4; d_call: NA; cdr3_nt: TGTGCCAGCAGTACAAACCGGGAATTGGGAGCGAAAAACATTCAGTACTTC; cdr3_aa: CASSTNRELGAKNIQYF
clone_size: NA; v_call: TRBV11-3; j_call: TRBJ1-2; d_call: NA; cdr3_nt: TGTGCCAGCAGCTTAGATGGGAGTTCGAACTATGGCTACACCTTC; cdr3_aa: CASSLDGSSNYGYTF
clone_size: NA; v_call: TRBV11-2; j_call: TRBJ1-2; d_call: NA; cdr3_nt: TGTGCCAGCAGCTTAGTAGCAGGGGCAGATGGCTACACCTTC; cdr3_aa: CASSLVAGADGYTF
clone_size: NA; v_call: TRBV15; j_call: TRBJ1-6; d_call: NA; cdr3_nt: TGTGCCACCAGCAGTAATTTGGGGAGCCTCCTTAATTCACCCCTCCACTTT; cdr3_aa: CATSSNLGSLLNSPLHF
clone_size: NA; v_call: TRBV19; j_call: TRBJ1-4; d_call: NA; cdr3_nt: TGTGCCAGTAGTCAGACAGCAACTAATGAAAAACTGTTTTTT; cdr3_aa: CASSQTATNEKLFF
clone_size: NA; v_call: TRBV7-8; j_call: TRBJ2-7; d_call: NA; cdr3_nt: TGTGCCAGCGGATTACCGGGATCCCCCCCCTACGAGCAGTACTTC; cdr3_aa: CASGLPGSPPYEQYF
clone_size: NA; v_call: TRBV4-3; j_call: TRBJ2-3; d_call: NA; cdr3_nt: TGCGCCAGCAGCCAAGATGGGGCCAGATCTAGCACAGATACGCAGTATTTT; cdr3_aa: CASSQDGARSSTDTQYF
clone_size: NA; v_call: TRBV7-8; j_call: TRBJ2-3; d_call: NA; cdr3_nt: TGTGCCAGCAGGTTCGAGGAGACCACAGATACGCAGTATTTT; cdr3_aa: CASRFEETTDTQYF
clone_size: NA; v_call: TRBV5-4; j_call: TRBJ2-5; d_call: NA; cdr3_nt: TGTGCCAGCAGCTTGCCAGGGCAGACCCAGTACTTC; cdr3_aa: CASSLPGQTQYF
clone_size: NA; v_call: TRBV7-3; j_call: TRBJ2-1; d_call: TRBD2; cdr3_nt: TGTGCCAGCAGCTTAAGGGGGAGTAGGCTAGCGGGAGATAATGAGCAGTTCTTC; cdr3_aa: CASSLRGSRLAGDNEQFF
clone_size: NA; v_call: TRBV5-1; j_call: TRBJ1-2; d_call: NA; cdr3_nt: TGCGCCAGCAGCTTTAACAGAGTCTATGGCTACACCTTC; cdr3_aa: CASSFNRVYGYTF
clone_size: NA; v_call: TRBV5-6; j_call: TRBJ2-7; d_call: TRBD2; cdr3_nt: TGTGCCAGCAGCCCACCGGGACTAGCGGGAGGGCCTAGCTCCTACGAGCAGTACTTC; cdr3_aa: CASSPPGLAGGPSSYEQYF
clone_size: once; v_call: TRBV7-9; j_call: TRBJ1-1; d_call: TRBD1; cdr3_nt: TGTGCCAGCAGCTCCTACAGGGGTAACACTGAAGCTTTCTTT; cdr3_aa: CASSSYRGNTEAFF
clone_size: NA; v_call: TRBV12-2; j_call: TRBJ2-7; d_call: NA; cdr3_nt: TGTGCAAGTCGCTTAGCAACCTGCGTAGCGGGGATATCCGGGGGCTCCTACGAGCAGTACTTC; cdr3_aa: CASRLATCVAGISGGSYEQYF
clone_size: NA; v_call: TRBV7-8; j_call: TRBJ1-1; d_call: NA; cdr3_nt: TGTGCCAGCAGCTTAGGGTCGCGGCGAAGGGGCACTGAAGCTTTCTTT; cdr3_aa: CASSLGSRRRGTEAFF
clone_size: once; v_call: TRBV24-1; j_call: TRBJ1-1; d_call: TRBD1; cdr3_nt: TGTGCCACCAGTGATTGGGGACAGAGAGCTTTCTTT; cdr3_aa: CATSDWGQRAFF
clone_size: NA; v_call: TRBV7-8; j_call: TRBJ1-5; d_call: TRBD1; cdr3_nt: TGTGCCAGCAGCTCCTACGGACAGGTGAATCAGCCCCAGCATTTT; cdr3_aa: CASSSYGQVNQPQHF
clone_size: NA; v_call: TRBV28; j_call: TRBJ2-7; d_call: TRBD1; cdr3_nt: TGTGCCAGCAGTTTTAACCCTCAGGCGGGACAGGTTTCCTACGAGCAGTACTTC; cdr3_aa: CASSFNPQAGQVSYEQYF
clone_size: few; v_call: TRBV6-2/TRBV6-3; j_call: TRBJ1-2; d_call: TRBD1; cdr3_nt: TGTGCCAGCAGTCCGGGACAGCTCTATGGCTACACCTTC; cdr3_aa: CASSPGQLYGYTF
clone_size: few; v_call: TRBV9; j_call: TRBJ2-7; d_call: TRBD2; cdr3_nt: TGTGCCAGCAGCCCCCTGGGCGGGAGTAACGAGCAGTACTTC; cdr3_aa: CASSPLGGSNEQYF
clone_size: NA; v_call: TRBV6-2/TRBV6-3; j_call: TRBJ2-7; d_call: TRBD2; cdr3_nt: TGTGCCAGCAGTTCTGGACTAGCGGGCTCCTACGAGCAGTACTTC; cdr3_aa: CASSSGLAGSYEQYF
clone_size: NA; v_call: TRBV13; j_call: TRBJ1-1; d_call: NA; cdr3_nt: TGTGCCAGCAGCTTAGGTGGGCTGGATTCTGAAGCTTTCTTT; cdr3_aa: CASSLGGLDSEAFF
clone_size: NA; v_call: TRBV28; j_call: TRBJ1-5; d_call: NA; cdr3_nt: TGTGCCAGCAAGACCGACAGTTTCGATAGCAATCAGCCCCAGCATTTT; cdr3_aa: CASKTDSFDSNQPQHF
clone_size: NA; v_call: TRBV18; j_call: TRBJ2-7; d_call: TRBD1; cdr3_nt: TGTGCCAGCTCACCTCGGGACAGGGTCTACGAGCAGTACTTC; cdr3_aa: CASSPRDRVYEQYF
clone_size: NA; v_call: TRBV14; j_call: TRBJ2-1; d_call: NA; cdr3_nt: TGTGCCAGCAGCCAAGGGAACAGTTACAATGAGCAGTTCTTC; cdr3_aa: CASSQGNSYNEQFF
clone_size: NA; v_call: TRBV9; j_call: TRBJ2-1; d_call: NA; cdr3_nt: TGTGCCAGCAGTTACCTACAGGGAAGTGAGCAGTTCTTC; cdr3_aa: CASSYLQGSEQFF
clone_size: NA; v_call: TRBV29-1; j_call: TRBJ2-7; d_call: TRBD2; cdr3_nt: TGCAGCGTTGTAGAGCGGGAGGGAACCTACGAGCAGTACTTC; cdr3_aa: CSVVEREGTYEQYF
clone_size: NA; v_call: TRBV5-1; j_call: TRBJ2-3; d_call: NA; cdr3_nt: TGCGCCAGCAGCTCCATAGACCCTAGGGGAGATACGCAGTATTTT; cdr3_aa: CASSSIDPRGDTQYF
clone_size: NA; v_call: TRBV9; j_call: TRBJ2-7; d_call: TRBD1; cdr3_nt: TGTGCCAGCAGCGTAGGGGACAGGGGGCTCGGCTACGAGCAGTACTTC; cdr3_aa: CASSVGDRGLGYEQYF
clone_size: NA; v_call: TRBV5-5; j_call: TRBJ2-1; d_call: TRBD2; cdr3_nt: TGTGCCAGCAGCCGGGAGGGGGATGAGCAGTTCTTC; cdr3_aa: CASSREGDEQFF
clone_size: once; v_call: TRBV25-1; j_call: TRBJ1-1; d_call: NA; cdr3_nt: TGTGCCAGCAGTGAATACGGGACACGGAACACTGAAGCTTTCTTT; cdr3_aa: CASSEYGTRNTEAFF
clone_size: NA; v_call: TRBV29-1; j_call: TRBJ2-7; d_call: TRBD2; cdr3_nt: TGCAGCGTAGTAGGCGGGAGGAGCTCCTACGAGCAGTACTTC; cdr3_aa: CSVVGGRSSYEQYF
clone_size: NA; v_call: TRBV4-2; j_call: TRBJ2-3; d_call: NA; cdr3_nt: TGTGCCAGCAGCCAAGATCTTGTGAGGGGGAACCCAGATACGCAGTATTTT; cdr3_aa: CASSQDLVRGNPDTQYF
clone_size: NA; v_call: TRBV7-6; j_call: TRBJ2-5; d_call: TRBD1; cdr3_nt: TGTGCCAGCAGCTTAGGTGCAGGGGGAGTCCAAGAGACCCAGTACTTC; cdr3_aa: CASSLGAGGVQETQYF
clone_size: NA; v_call: TRBV10-3; j_call: TRBJ2-1; d_call: NA; cdr3_nt: TGTGCCACTAACCGGGACTCCGCTTCCGATGAGCAGTTCTTC; cdr3_aa: CATNRDSASDEQFF
clone_size: once; v_call: TRBV18; j_call: TRBJ2-1; d_call: TRBD2; cdr3_nt: TGTGCCAGCTCATCGGGACTAGCGGGAGGTGATGAGCAGTTCTTC; cdr3_aa: CASSSGLAGGDEQFF
clone_size: NA; v_call: TRBV19; j_call: TRBJ1-4; d_call: TRBD1; cdr3_nt: TGTGCCAGTAGTGGGACAGGGGTAACTAATGAAAAACTGTTTTTT; cdr3_aa: CASSGTGVTNEKLFF